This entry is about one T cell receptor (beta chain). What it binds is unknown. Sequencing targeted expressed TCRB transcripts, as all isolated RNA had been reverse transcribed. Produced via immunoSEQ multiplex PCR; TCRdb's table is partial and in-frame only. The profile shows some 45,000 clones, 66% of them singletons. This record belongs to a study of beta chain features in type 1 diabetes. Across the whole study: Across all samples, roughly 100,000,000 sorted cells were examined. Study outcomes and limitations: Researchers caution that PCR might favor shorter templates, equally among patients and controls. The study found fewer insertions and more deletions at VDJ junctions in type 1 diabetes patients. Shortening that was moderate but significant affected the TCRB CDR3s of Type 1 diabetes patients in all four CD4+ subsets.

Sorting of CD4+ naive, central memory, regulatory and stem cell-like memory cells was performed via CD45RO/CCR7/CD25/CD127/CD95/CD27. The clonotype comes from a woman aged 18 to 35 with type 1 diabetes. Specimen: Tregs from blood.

The CDR3 protein is CASSVGDRVGAYEQYF. The CDR3 DNA follows: TGTGCCAGCAGCGTAGGGGACAGGGTGGGCGCCTACGAGCAGTACTTC. V and J are TRBV9 and TRBJ2-7; 9 bases line up with TRBD1. CDR1 SGDLS and CDR2 YYNGEE come from the germline V gene. After removal of 0 bases from V and 2 bases from J, the junction contained 6 bases not matched to a gene. This CDR3 comprises 16 residues.